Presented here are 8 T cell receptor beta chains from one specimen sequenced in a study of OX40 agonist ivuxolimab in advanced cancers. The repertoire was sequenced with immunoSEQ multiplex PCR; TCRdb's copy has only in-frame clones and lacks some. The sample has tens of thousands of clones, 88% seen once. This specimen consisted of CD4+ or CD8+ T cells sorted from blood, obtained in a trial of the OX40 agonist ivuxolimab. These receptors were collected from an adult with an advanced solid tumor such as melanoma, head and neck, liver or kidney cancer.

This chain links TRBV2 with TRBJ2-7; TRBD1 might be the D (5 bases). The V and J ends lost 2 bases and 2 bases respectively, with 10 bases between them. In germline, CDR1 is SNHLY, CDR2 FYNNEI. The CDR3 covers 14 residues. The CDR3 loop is CASSESQGPYEQYF. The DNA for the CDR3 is TGTGCCAGCAGTGAATCCCAGGGCCCCTACGAGCAGTACTTC.

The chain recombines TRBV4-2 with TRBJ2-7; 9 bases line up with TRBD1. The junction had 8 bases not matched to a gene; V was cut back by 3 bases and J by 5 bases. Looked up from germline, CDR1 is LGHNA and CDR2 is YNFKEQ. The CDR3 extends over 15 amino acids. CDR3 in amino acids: CASSHRWGQGDEQYF. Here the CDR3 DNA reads TGTGCCAGCAGCCACAGATGGGGACAGGGCGACGAGCAGTACTTC.

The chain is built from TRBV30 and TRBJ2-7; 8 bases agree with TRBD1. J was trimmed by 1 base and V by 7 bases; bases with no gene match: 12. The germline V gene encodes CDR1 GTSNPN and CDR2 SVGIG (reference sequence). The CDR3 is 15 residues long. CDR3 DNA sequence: TGTGCCTTGGACCGTCCGGGACAGGAATCCTACGAGCAGTACTTC. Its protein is CALDRPGQESYEQYF.

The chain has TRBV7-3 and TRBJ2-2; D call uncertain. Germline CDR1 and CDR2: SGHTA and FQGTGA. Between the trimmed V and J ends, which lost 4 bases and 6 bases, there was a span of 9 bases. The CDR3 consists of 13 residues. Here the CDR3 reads CASSSYHAGELFF. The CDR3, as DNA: TGTGCCAGCAGCTCCTACCACGCCGGGGAGCTGTTTTTT.

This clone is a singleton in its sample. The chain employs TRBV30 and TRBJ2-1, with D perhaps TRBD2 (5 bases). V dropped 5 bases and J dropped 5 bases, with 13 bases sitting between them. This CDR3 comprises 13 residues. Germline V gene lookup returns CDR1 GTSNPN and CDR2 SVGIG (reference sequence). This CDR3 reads CAWAFGENNEQFF. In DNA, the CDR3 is TGTGCCTGGGCGTTTGGGGAGAACAATGAGCAGTTCTTC.

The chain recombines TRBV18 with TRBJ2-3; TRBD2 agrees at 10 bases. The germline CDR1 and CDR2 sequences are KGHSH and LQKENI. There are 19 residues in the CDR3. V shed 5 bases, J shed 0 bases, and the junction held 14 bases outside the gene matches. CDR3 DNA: TGTGCCAGCTCAAACCGTAGCGGGGGGACTAGTAGAAGCACAGATACGCAGTATTTT. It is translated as CASSNRSGGTSRSTDTQYF.

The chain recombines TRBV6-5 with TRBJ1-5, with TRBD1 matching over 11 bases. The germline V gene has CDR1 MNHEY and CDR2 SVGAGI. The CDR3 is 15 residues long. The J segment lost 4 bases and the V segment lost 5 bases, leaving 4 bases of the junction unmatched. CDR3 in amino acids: CASSAGTGGNQPQHF. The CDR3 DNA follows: TGTGCCAGCAGTGCAGGGACAGGGGGTAATCAGCCCCAGCATTTT.

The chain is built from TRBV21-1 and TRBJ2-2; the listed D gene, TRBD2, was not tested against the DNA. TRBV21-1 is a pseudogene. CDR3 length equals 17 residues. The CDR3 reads CASPAGDLAGANGELFF. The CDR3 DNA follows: TGTGCCAGCCCCGCTGGGGACCTAGCGGGAGCGAACGGGGAGCTGTTTTTT.